A single sample gave rise to the 32 T cell receptor beta chains below, sequenced in a study of tumor and adjacent non-tumor tissue in lung cancer. This sample's RNA came from whole unsorted tissue. The normal lung tissue was taken more than 3 cm from the tumor edge. A modified ARM-PCR protocol with three rounds of nested PCR amplified TCRbeta. MiXCR was run by TCRdb on the multiplex PCR reads, yielding one entry per CDR3 protein. The table lists some 47,000 distinct CDR3 sequences, more than 60% of them singletons. The source material was distant non-tumor lung tissue. The receptors originated from a woman in her forties with non-small cell lung cancer.

As regards this clonotype: A much larger clone is a single base away; this may be a read error. The J gene is TRBJ2-2, the V gene TRBV5-1, with 9 bases that match TRBD2. CDR3 size: 17 residues. Trimming at V came to 3 bases and at J to 0 bases, leaving 6 bases not matched to a gene. In germline, CDR1 is SGHRS, CDR2 YFSETQ. CDR3 nucleotides: TGCGCCAGCAGCTGGATTAGCGGGAGCCCGAACACCGGGGAGCTGTTTTTT. It yields the protein CASSWISGSPNTGELFF.

A few counts support this clonotype. Since a much larger clone is just one base distant, this may be a read error. The chain has TRBV10-2 and TRBJ2-1, with TRBD1 identical over 8 bases. The germline V gene encodes CDR1 WSHSY and CDR2 SAAADI. There are 14 residues in the CDR3. CDR3 sequence reads: CSSSQGALYNEQFF. The CDR3, as DNA: TGCTCCAGCAGTCAGGGGGCTCTCTACAATGAGCAGTTCTTC.

The sample holds many counts of this clonotype. CDR3 residues: CASSSWDTEAFF. DNA for the CDR3: TGTGCCAGCAGTTCCTGGGACACTGAAGCTTTCTTT. V gene TRBV2 combines with J gene TRBJ1-1; D remains unclear. The CDR3 extends over 12 amino acids. V shed 5 bases and J shed 3 bases, with 7 bases lying between them. CDR1 and CDR2 from the germline V gene are SNHLY and FYNNEI.

Of note for this clonotype: At one of its ends the junction is not consistent with the germline gene, which may arise from a read error. J is TRBJ2-7 and V is TRBV20-1, with D perhaps TRBD1 (6 bases). Germline CDR1 DFQATT, CDR2 SNEGSKA (reference sequence). CDR3 length: 14 residues. The CDR3 here is CNASRQGTGYEQCF. The CDR3 region has the DNA TGCAATGCTAGTCGTCAGGGGACGGGTTACGAGCAGTGCTTC.

The V call is TRBV6-5, the J call TRBJ2-7, with D perhaps matching TRBD1 (5 bases). CDR1 is MNHEY, CDR2 SVGAGI, per germline. The CDR3 has 14 amino acids. V dropped 6 bases and J dropped 4 bases, with 16 bases sitting between them. This chain's CDR3 is CASSSQSKGYEQYF. For the CDR3, the DNA is TGTGCCAGCAGCTCCCAAAGCAAGGGGTACGAGCAGTACTTC.

In nucleotides, the CDR3 is TGCAGGGTTCTCGCGGGGAACACCGGGGAGCTGTTTTTT. This gives the protein CRVLAGNTGELFF. The chain employs TRBV29-1 and TRBJ2-2, with D perhaps matching TRBD2 (5 bases). The CDR3 has 13 residues. Germline V gene lookup returns CDR1 SQVTM and CDR2 ANQGSEA.

This clonotype was observed many times. The chain carries TRBV5-4 and TRBJ2-5, with 9 positions matching TRBD1. V was clipped by 6 bases and J by 2 bases; unmatched bases: 5. Germline V gene data show CDR1 as SGHNT and CDR2 as YYREEE (reference sequence). The CDR3 runs 14 residues. This chain's CDR3 is CASTTGGRQETQYF. The CDR3 DNA reads as TGTGCCAGCACGACAGGGGGTAGGCAAGAGACCCAGTACTTC.

The chain joins TRBV4-2 to TRBJ2-1; a weak D match, TRBD1 (5 bases). Trimming left V 1 base short and J 6 bases short, with 10 bases between. From germline, CDR1 is LGHNA and CDR2 YNFKEQ. The CDR3 runs 14 residues. The CDR3 coding sequence is TGTGCCAGCAGCCAAGGCTACAGGAGCAATGAGCAGTTCTTC. Protein sequence: CASSQGYRSNEQFF.

As to this clonotype: The junction departs from germline at one end; a sequencing error may be responsible. The gene calls are TRBV6-1 and TRBJ2-7; the D gene is possibly TRBD1 (5 bases). In germline, CDR1 is MNHNS, CDR2 SASEGT. This CDR3 spans 15 amino acids. The CDR3 spells CASTVIVGVSYEQYF. CDR3 DNA: TGTGCCAGCACAGTTATAGTAGGGGTCTCCTACGAACAGTACTTC.

Comment on this clonotype: A junction boundary mismatches the germline segment, possibly from a read error. The J gene is TRBJ2-7, the V gene TRBV11-2, with D perhaps being TRBD1 or TRBD2 (5 bases each). Looked up from germline, CDR1 is SGHAT and CDR2 is FQNNGV. This CDR3 has 13 residues. This chain's CDR3 is CANTLEGSYEHYF. The DNA for the CDR3 is TGTGCCAACACCCTAGAGGGGTCTTACGAGCATTACTTC.

Regarding this clonotype: Compared with germline, one end of the junction differs, possibly owing to a read error. The V and J genes are TRBV20-1 and TRBJ2-6; D might be TRBD1 (5 bases). Germline loops: CDR1 DFQATT, CDR2 SNEGSKA (reference sequence). This CDR3 is built from 14 residues. Here the CDR3 DNA reads TGCAGTGCTGTACACATCTCTGGGGCCAGCGTCCCGACTTTC. Its protein product is CSAVHISGASVPTF.

Many counts were recorded for this clonotype. The chain carries TRBV28 and TRBJ2-7; TRBD1 aligns across 8 bases. Germline CDR1 is MDHEN and CDR2 is SYDVKM. This CDR3 is built from 15 residues. V dropped 5 bases and J dropped 3; count of bases not matched to a gene: 9. The CDR3 region is CASSPVDRAGYEQYF. The CDR3 DNA sequence: TGTGCCAGCAGTCCGGTGGACAGGGCCGGCTACGAGCAGTACTTC.

As to this clonotype: Germline is not matched at one junction end, which may reflect a read error. This chain joins TRBV29-1 and TRBJ1-1; a weak D match, TRBD1 (5 bases). Germline CDR1 is SQVTM and CDR2 is ANQGSEA. The CDR3 totals 12 residues. CDR3 bases: TGCAGCGTTCTGGCAGGGTTCGCTGAGGCTTTCTTT. It codes for CSVLAGFAEAFF.

The rearrangement uses TRBV28 and TRBJ2-5, with D possibly called TRBD1 or TRBD2 (6 bases each). V dropped 6 bases and J dropped 7 bases, with 21 bases sitting between them. The CDR3 consists of 15 residues. Germline V gives CDR1 MDHEN, CDR2 SYDVKM. The CDR3 region is CASSSVQGGLGTQYF. In DNA form, the CDR3 reads TGTGCCAGCAGCTCCGTCCAAGGGGGGTTAGGGACCCAGTACTTC. Looking up the rest from reference TRBV28 and TRBJ2-5 gives the full variable domain: DVKVTQSSRYLVKRTGEKVFLECVQDMDHENMFWYRQDPGLGLRLIYFSYDVKMKEKGDIPEGYSVSREKKERFSLILESASTNQTSMYLCASSSVQGGLGTQYFGPGTRLLVL.

To note about this clonotype: This may stem from a read error, because a much larger clone lies one nucleotide away. The rearrangement joins TRBV6-5 to TRBJ1-4; the match to TRBD1 covers 7 bases. The V and J ends lost 6 bases and 0 bases, in that order; junction bases with no gene match: 7. The CDR3 has 16 amino acids. Looked up from germline, CDR1 is MNHEY and CDR2 is SVGAGI. The CDR3 is CASRSGTAATNEKLFF. The CDR3 bases are TGTGCCAGCAGGTCCGGGACAGCGGCAACTAATGAAAAACTGTTTTTT.

The rearrangement links TRBV11-2 to TRBJ2-2; D is possibly TRBD2 (6 bases). The germline V gene encodes CDR1 SGHAT and CDR2 FQNNGV. The CDR3 is 14 residues long. The CDR3 sequence: CDNSKVLAPGELFF. The CDR3 bases are TGTGACAACAGCAAGGTCCTAGCGCCCGGGGAGCTGTTTTTT. The full variable domain, with the rest looked up from reference TRBV11-2 and TRBJ2-2, is EAGVAQSPRYKIIEKRQSVAFWCNPISGHATLYWYQQILGQGPKLLIQFQNNGVVDDSQLPKDRFSAERLKGVDSTLKIQPAKLEDSAVYLCDNSKVLAPGELFFGEGSRLTVL.

This clonotype has a count of ten or more. The rearrangement links TRBV5-1 to TRBJ2-7, with D possibly matching TRBD2 (6 bases). The CDR3 covers 14 residues. V lost 2 bases, J lost 3 bases, and 12 bases lay in between. The germline V gene has CDR1 SGHRS and CDR2 YFSETQ. The CDR3 protein is CASSLRGSGYEQYF. CDR3 bases: TGCGCCAGCAGCTTACGGGGGTCAGGCTACGAGCAGTACTTC.

A single count supports this clonotype. At one end the junction does not follow the germline gene, possibly because of a read error. This sequence joins TRBV5-1 and TRBJ1-3; 8 bases are a match to TRBD1. The CDR3 runs to 14 residues. Germline V gene sequence: CDR1 SGHRS, CDR2 YFSETQ. The CDR3 spells CASRQGVYGDTIYF. The CDR3 DNA is TGCGCCAGCAGACAGGGGGTATATGGAGACACCATATATTTT.

About this clonotype itself: Just one base apart from a much larger clone, this may be a read error. This sequence joins TRBV6-4 and TRBJ2-3; D is ambiguous. The CDR3 has 14 amino acids. Germline V CDR1 and CDR2: MRHNA, SNTAGT. V lost 0 bases, J lost 5 bases, and 9 bases lay in between. The CDR3 DNA reads TGTGCCAGCAGTGACTCGGCGGTAATAGATACGCAGTATTTT. Amino acids: CASSDSAVIDTQYF.

The genes are TRBV28 and TRBJ2-1; 7 bases line up with TRBD2. CDR3 length equals 14 residues. After removal of 5 bases from V and 2 bases from J, the junction contained 3 bases not matched to a gene. The germline CDR1 and CDR2 sequences are MDHEN and SYDVKM. The CDR3 DNA is TGTGCCAGCAGTCGCGGGGGTGCCTACAATGAGCAGTTCTTC. It specifies CASSRGGAYNEQFF.

The chain recombines TRBV6-2 or TRBV6-3 with TRBJ2-6, with TRBD1 matching over 10 bases. CDR1 and CDR2 from the germline V gene are MNHEY and SVGEGT. The CDR3 is made up of 19 amino acids. J was trimmed by 16 bases and V by 5 bases; bases with no gene match: 26. The CDR3 DNA follows: TGTGCCAGCAGTAGAAGGACAGGGGGTTCTTGGGACGGGGCCAACATTCTGACTTTC. Translated, it gives CASSRRTGGSWDGANILTF.

The CDR3 spells CASSVKGQGEHEQYF. In DNA form, the CDR3 reads TGTGCCAGCAGCGTAAAAGGACAGGGGGAACACGAGCAGTACTTC. V and J are TRBV9 and TRBJ2-7; 10 bases line up with TRBD1. V gave up 1 base and J gave up 5 bases; unmatched junction bases: 6. Germline assignment: CDR1 SGDLS and CDR2 YYNGEE. This CDR3 is built from 15 residues. Filled out from reference TRBV9 and TRBJ2-7, the complete variable domain reads DSGVTQTPKHLITATGQRVTLRCSPRSGDLSVYWYQQSLDQGLQFLIQYYNGEERAKGNILERFSAQQFPDLHSELNLSSLELGDSALYFCASSVKGQGEHEQYFGPGTRLTVT.

This clonotype was recorded many times. V usage is TRBV4-1 and J usage is TRBJ1-1; possibly TRBD1 for D (6 bases). Trimming stripped 1 base from V and 5 bases from J, with 11 bases between. This CDR3 comprises 14 residues. CDR1 MGHRA and CDR2 YSYEKL come from the germline V gene. DNA of the CDR3: TGCGCCAGCAGCCAAGGGGGGCTATGGACTGAAGCTTTCTTT. Translation gives CASSQGGLWTEAFF.

V gene TRBV20-1 combines with J gene TRBJ2-7, with 8 bases identical to TRBD1. Germline CDR1 is DFQATT and CDR2 is SNEGSKA (reference sequence). Trimming cost V 6 bases and J 1 base; bases outside gene matches: 8. The CDR3 is 14 amino acids. CDR3 in DNA: TGCAGTGCCGTGAGGCGGACAGGGTCCTACGAGCAGTACTTC. It is translated as CSAVRRTGSYEQYF.

This clonotype has ten or more counts. The chain links TRBV20-1 to TRBJ1-1; D possibly corresponds to TRBD1 (6 bases). Germline V gives CDR1 DFQATT, CDR2 SNEGSKA (reference sequence). Trimming left V 6 bases short and J 8 bases short, with 19 bases between. The CDR3 is 13 residues long. The CDR3: CSAGSGGGREAFF. DNA for the CDR3: TGCAGTGCAGGCAGCGGAGGGGGAAGGGAAGCTTTCTTT.

Note on this clonotype: This may come from a read error, since a much larger clone is one base off. CDR3 DNA: TGCAGCGTTGCGGTAGGGGCGGGGGGGAACACCGGGGAGCTGTTTTTT. It translates to CSVAVGAGGNTGELFF. The chain combines TRBV29-1 with TRBJ2-2, with 8 bases lining up with TRBD2. CDR1 is SQVTM and CDR2 is ANQGSEA in the germline V gene. The V and J ends lost 4 bases and 1 base, in that order; junction bases with no gene match: 8. This CDR3 has 16 residues.

Regarding this clonotype: One junction end disagrees with the germline gene, perhaps due to a read error. V gene TRBV6-5 combines with J gene TRBJ2-5; 7 nucleotides line up with TRBD1. CDR1 and CDR2 from the germline V gene are MNHEY and SVGAGI. The CDR3 consists of 17 residues. CDR3 in amino acids: CASSYRSKGTDGETEYF. Written as DNA, the CDR3 is TGTGCCAGCAGTTACAGAAGTAAGGGGACAGATGGGGAGACCGAGTACTTC.

Turning to this clonotype: This may stem from a read error, because a much larger clone lies one nucleotide away. The gene calls are TRBV10-2 and TRBJ2-1; 8 bases fit TRBD2. The trim removed 10 bases at V and 3 bases at J, leaving 8 bases unmatched. This CDR3 is built from 14 residues. CDR1 and CDR2 from the germline V gene are WSHSY and SAAADI. As DNA, the CDR3 is TGCGCCAACGGGGGGGCGGGGGGCTACAATGAGCAGTTCTTC. Residues: CANGGAGGYNEQFF.

On this clonotype itself: This may stem from a read error, because a much larger clone lies one nucleotide away. No conserved phenylalanine or tryptophan is present at the end of the CDR3, so a read error is the likely explanation. V and J are TRBV5-6 and TRBJ1-2; 10 bases are a match to TRBD1. V gave up 4 bases and J gave up 3 bases; unmatched junction bases: 6. In germline, CDR1 is SGHDT, CDR2 YYEEEE. The CDR3 runs to 15 residues. CDR3 nucleotides: TGTGCCAGCAGCGTACGGGACAGGGGTTACTATGGCTACACCATC. Its translation is CASSVRDRGYYGYTI.

As regards this clonotype: An end of the junction differs from the germline gene, which may be a read error. The CDR3 region has the DNA TGTGCCAACAGTTACCGAAGTAAGGGGATAGGTGGGGAGACCCAGTACTTC. Translation gives CANSYRSKGIGGETQYF. This chain joins TRBV6-5 and TRBJ2-5; D may be TRBD1 (5 bases). This CDR3 contains 17 residues. The V gene's germline CDR1 is MNHEY and CDR2 SVGAGI.

This clonotype was seen only a few times. The V call is TRBV28, the J call TRBJ2-5, with D possibly TRBD1 on 6 matching bases. The germline gives CDR1 MDHEN, CDR2 SYDVKM. The CDR3 consists of 15 residues. Trimming left V 6 bases short and J 5 bases short, with 19 bases between. The CDR3: CASSDRLAGAETQYF. As DNA, the CDR3 is TGTGCCAGCAGCGATAGGCTGGCAGGGGCGGAGACCCAGTACTTC.

Concerning this clonotype itself: A much larger clone lies one base from this, so it may be a read error. The V gene is TRBV5-5, the J gene TRBJ2-2; 8 nucleotides align to TRBD1. From germline, CDR1 is SGHKS and CDR2 YYEKEE (reference sequence). The CDR3 has 15 amino acids. For the CDR3, the DNA is TGTGCCAGCAGCTTGCCCGGGACAGGCACCCGGGAGCTGTTTTTT. It codes for CASSLPGTGTRELFF.